These T cell receptor beta chains were read from a single sample in a study of technical replicates of blood from several donors. Method: immunoSEQ multiplex PCR; TCRdb's copy keeps in-frame clones and lacks some. The sample has fewer than 85,000 clones; less than 95% are singletons. Sequencing used T cells isolated from PBMCs. The receptor source for this set is a human donor in good health. CDR3s include the opening cysteine and the closing phenylalanine or tryptophan. D genes are given only for firm matches. Clone size, where shown, is once, few, many, or a class for clones that have expanded.

V	J	length	size	D	CDR3	DNA
TRBV5-8	TRBJ1-2	17	.	TRBD1	CASSLLTHDREDRGYTF	TGTGCCAGCAGCCTCTTAACCCATGACAGGGAGGATCGAGGCTACACCTTC
TRBV29-1	TRBJ2-7	13	.	.	CSVVDRGTYEQYF	TGCAGCGTTGTGGATCGGGGAACCTACGAGCAGTACTTC
TRBV19	TRBJ2-7	13	.	.	CASSYDSPYEQYF	TGTGCCAGTAGTTACGACAGCCCCTACGAGCAGTACTTC
TRBV7-6	TRBJ1-3	14	.	.	CASSTYKSGNTIYF	TGTGCCAGCAGCACCTATAAATCTGGAAACACCATATATTTT
TRBV5-1	TRBJ1-4	14	.	.	CASSLAQGNEKLFF	TGCGCCAGCAGCTTGGCCCAGGGGAATGAAAAACTGTTTTTT
TRBV7-3	TRBJ1-1	21	.	.	CASSLISGSLMDSLFNTEAFF	TGTGCCAGCAGCTTAATTTCGGGTTCCCTGATGGACAGTCTCTTTAACACTGAAGCTTTCTTT
TRBV9	TRBJ2-1	14	.	.	CASSQDGVYNEQFF	TGTGCCAGCAGCCAAGACGGGGTTTACAATGAGCAGTTCTTC
TRBV7-8	TRBJ2-1	18	.	.	CASSLFNPGDHSYNEQFF	TGTGCCAGCAGCTTATTTAACCCGGGGGATCACTCCTACAATGAGCAGTTCTTC
TRBV18	TRBJ2-7	14	few	.	CASSPPVTYYEQYF	TGTGCCAGCTCACCACCGGTCACCTATTACGAGCAGTACTTC
TRBV7-9	TRBJ1-3	19	.	.	CASSLNQLMGTYSGNTIYF	TGTGCCAGCAGCTTAAACCAATTGATGGGGACTTACTCTGGAAACACCATATATTTT
TRBV10-1	TRBJ1-1	13	.	.	CASSVWGGTEAFF	TGCGCCAGCAGTGTATGGGGGGGAACTGAAGCTTTCTTT
TRBV5-4	TRBJ1-1	15	once	.	CASRRGREMNTEAFF	TGTGCCAGCAGACGCGGACGGGAGATGAACACTGAAGCTTTCTTT
TRBV14	TRBJ2-1	17	.	.	CASSRHRTLTSYNEQFF	TGTGCCAGCAGCCGACATAGAACCCTAACTTCCTACAATGAGCAGTTCTTC
TRBV15	TRBJ2-5	13	.	TRBD2	CATSRVGGETQYF	TGTGCCACCAGCAGAGTCGGGGGGGAGACCCAGTACTTC
TRBV6-1	TRBJ1-4	15	once	TRBD1	CASSDPGQGTEKLFF	TGTGCCAGCAGCGATCCGGGACAGGGGACGGAAAAACTGTTTTTT
TRBV20-1	TRBJ2-7	11	.	.	CSANGQLEQYF	TGCAGTGCAAACGGACAGCTCGAGCAGTACTTC
TRBV5-4	TRBJ2-3	16	.	TRBD2	CASSLVPLAGVDTQYF	TGTGCCAGCAGCTTGGTCCCTCTAGCGGGAGTGGATACGCAGTATTTT
TRBV11-2	TRBJ1-1	16	.	.	CASSLDVWGVNTEAFF	TGTGCCAGCAGCTTAGATGTTTGGGGCGTGAACACTGAAGCTTTCTTT
TRBV5-1	TRBJ1-4	15	.	.	CASSPGWESDEKLFF	TGCGCCAGCAGCCCCGGGTGGGAGTCGGATGAAAAACTGTTTTTT
TRBV15	TRBJ1-1	15	.	.	CATSRDWQGMTEAFF	TGTGCCACCAGCAGAGATTGGCAGGGGATGACTGAAGCTTTCTTT
TRBV29-1	TRBJ2-1	13	.	TRBD2	CSSRAGLADEQFF	TGCAGCTCCAGAGCGGGACTAGCAGATGAGCAGTTCTTC
TRBV10-2	TRBJ2-2	17	.	TRBD2	CASIPGLAAESTGELFF	TGCGCCAGCATACCGGGACTAGCGGCCGAGAGCACCGGGGAGCTGTTTTTT
TRBV10-1	TRBJ2-3	17	.	TRBD2	CASSEAGLAARRDTQYF	TGCGCCAGCAGTGAGGCGGGACTAGCGGCTCGAAGAGATACGCAGTATTTT
TRBV11-2	TRBJ2-3	19	.	TRBD2	CASSSPRVRREGQTDTQYF	TGTGCCAGCAGCTCACCCCGCGTGAGACGGGAGGGCCAGACAGATACGCAGTATTTT
TRBV7-2	TRBJ2-7	15	.	TRBD2	CASSSWTSGSSEQYF	TGTGCCAGCAGCTCGTGGACTAGCGGGAGTTCGGAGCAGTACTTC
TRBV25-1	TRBJ1-1	14	few	.	CASSDWSSNTEAFF	TGTGCCAGCAGTGACTGGAGTTCGAACACTGAAGCTTTCTTT
TRBV25-1	TRBJ1-6	14	.	.	CASARGGGNSPLHF	TGTGCCAGCGCCAGGGGCGGGGGTAATTCACCCCTCCACTTT
TRBV11-2	TRBJ2-7	15	.	TRBD2	CASRQRLAGTYEQYF	TGTGCCAGCAGACAAAGACTAGCGGGGACCTACGAGCAGTACTTC
TRBV4-2	TRBJ2-5	17	.	TRBD2	CASSQEAVGGGQETQYF	TGTGCCAGCAGCCAAGAGGCTGTTGGCGGGGGACAAGAGACCCAGTACTTC
TRBV7-2	TRBJ2-3	15	.	.	CASSLMGRGDDTQYF	TGTGCCAGCAGCTTAATGGGCAGGGGCGACGATACGCAGTATTTT
TRBV28	TRBJ1-1	15	.	.	CATDIFRTTNTEAFF	TGTGCCACCGACATCTTCAGGACTACGAACACTGAAGCTTTCTTT
TRBV7-2	TRBJ2-7	15	.	TRBD2	CASSLDSGRGSEQYF	TGTGCCAGCAGCTTAGATAGCGGGAGAGGGAGTGAGCAGTACTTC
TRBV14	TRBJ1-2	14	once	.	CASSQVVPGKGYTF	TGTGCCAGCAGCCAAGTCGTCCCGGGAAAGGGCTACACCTTC
TRBV5-4	TRBJ2-7	17	.	TRBD1	CASSLATGNLRTYEQYF	TGTGCCAGCAGCTTGGCGACAGGGAATTTGAGGACCTACGAGCAGTACTTC
TRBV2	TRBJ1-1	14	.	TRBD1	CATTDRGRSTEAFF	TGTGCCACCACAGACAGGGGTCGGTCCACTGAAGCTTTCTTT
TRBV19	TRBJ2-7	13	.	.	CASSMDTFNEQYF	TGTGCCAGTAGTATGGACACTTTTAACGAGCAGTACTTC